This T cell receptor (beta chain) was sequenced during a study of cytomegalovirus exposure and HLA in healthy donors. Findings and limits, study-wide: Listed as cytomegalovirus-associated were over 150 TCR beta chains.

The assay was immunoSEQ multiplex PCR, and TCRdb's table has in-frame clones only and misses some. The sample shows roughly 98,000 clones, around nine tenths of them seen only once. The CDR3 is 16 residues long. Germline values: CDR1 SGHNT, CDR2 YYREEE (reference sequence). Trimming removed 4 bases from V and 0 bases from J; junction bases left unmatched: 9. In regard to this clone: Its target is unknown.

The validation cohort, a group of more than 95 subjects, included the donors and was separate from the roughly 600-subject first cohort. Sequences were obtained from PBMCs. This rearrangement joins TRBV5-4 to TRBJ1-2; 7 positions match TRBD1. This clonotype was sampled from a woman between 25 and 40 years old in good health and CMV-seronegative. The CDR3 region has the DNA TGTGCCAGCAGCCGCGGAACTGACAGGGCTAACTATGGCTACACCTTC. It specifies CASSRGTDRANYGYTF.